Sequencing of this T cell receptor beta chain was carried out in a study of blood T cell repertoires in COVID-19. Overall study context: PBMCs, B-cell-depleted T cells, or T cells provided the cDNA or gDNA that made up the material.

Clinical history reported by participants formed the basis on which cohorts were assigned. Two negative PCRs, clearance, or symptom resolution characterized the recovered Cohort 3 donors. Germline assignment: CDR1 MNHEY and CDR2 SVGAGI. The CDR3 totals 14 residues. The J segment lost 2 bases and the V segment lost 9 bases, leaving 10 bases of the junction unmatched. TCRdb keeps only in-frame clones here, not all; method: immunoSEQ multiplex PCR. Among roughly 300,000 clones listed, 85% were seen once. This sequence originates from a woman aged 50 to 60 who had recovered from COVID-19. The rearrangement links TRBV6-5 to TRBJ2-7; 7 bases line up with TRBD1. The source material was PBMCs or T cells enriched from blood (not recorded which). The CDR3 here is CASGPTGLPYEQYF. Written as DNA, the CDR3 is TGTGCCAGTGGACCGACAGGGCTCCCCTACGAGCAGTACTTC.